Reported below is one TCR beta chain. Antigen: not known. CD4+ cells were split into CD45RA+ naive and CD45RA-negative memory subsets. The sample belongs to a study of shared clonotypes between healthy human individuals. Across the whole study: Aged between 18 and 49, the donors were a couple of women and a few men.

Study conclusions and caveats: Despite large depth, sorted-subset datasets appeared incompletely sequenced.

The CDR3 length is 13 residues. CDR1 and CDR2 (germline): SEHNR, FQNEAQ (reference sequence). Trimming cost V 8 bases and J 0 bases, with 8 bases left between them. Libraries were prepared by immunoSEQ multiplex PCR; TCRdb keeps only in-frame clonotypes and omits some of them. Among about 1.4 million clones listed, roughly 96% were seen once. What was sequenced was naive CD4+ T cells sorted from blood. As to subset: CD45RA+ positively selected. The receptor comes from a man aged 25 to 45 in good health. J is TRBJ2-4 and V is TRBV7-9; possible D gene TRBD2, 6 bases. The CDR3 here is CASGGIAKNIQYF. DNA of the CDR3: TGTGCCAGCGGCGGGATAGCCAAAAACATTCAGTACTTC.